This T cell receptor (beta chain) was sequenced in a study of blood T cell repertoires in COVID-19. The CDR3 loop spans 13 amino acids. J was trimmed by 5 bases and V by 5 bases; bases with no gene match: 2. The authors' processing: The authors estimated nucleated cell counts from reference gene primer amplification. The repertoire was sequenced with immunoSEQ multiplex PCR; TCRdb's copy has only in-frame clones and lacks some. The V and J calls and clone size come from that table; D and trimming were worked out from the DNA. The sample holds 170,000 or so clones; around 86% are singletons and the top ten take around 8.6%.

The receptor comes from a man aged 45-65 years with active or convalescent COVID-19. The sequencing sample was made of peripheral blood. The chain joins TRBV12-3 or TRBV12-4 to TRBJ1-3; TRBD1 matches 8 bases. The CDR3 is CASSGQGRNTIYF. CDR3 DNA sequence: TGTGCCAGCAGTGGACAGGGTCGAAACACCATATATTTT.